This T cell receptor (beta chain) was sequenced for a study of regulatory T cells in long-lasting Graves disease. There are a few counts of this clonotype. CDR1 and CDR2 from the germline V gene are DFQATT and SNEGSKA (reference sequence). V was trimmed by 0 bases and J by 2 bases, leaving 26 bases between them. This CDR3 contains 20 residues. Time point specified: newly diagnosed GD, antithyroid drugs for less than 3 months. Extracted PBMC RNA gave rise to the TCR library. Construction of the TCR beta libraries employed iRepertoire HTBI primers in conjunction with Arm-PCR of CDR3 regions. A single record per CDR3 protein comes from TCRdb applying MiXCR to the multiplex PCR reads. The repertoire holds about 610,000 distinct CDR3 sequences, with about 16% as singletons. Separately, the same data were catalogued under a study of T cells in Graves' hyperthyroidism and ophthalmopathy. Per that paper: The study based diagnoses on clinical symptoms, serum thyroxine and TRAb, thyroid ultrasound and orbital computed tomography.

The sequencing used peripheral blood mononuclear cells (PBMCs), collected at new diagnosis, from a patient treated with antithyroid drugs. This TCR derives from a man aged 18 to 35 with Graves disease. This chain links TRBV20-1 with TRBJ2-4; the D gene is possibly TRBD2 (7 bases). In DNA form, the CDR3 reads TGCAGTGCTAGAGATTTCGACCGGTGGCTCCGGGGGGCGTCCAAAAACATTCAGTACTTC. It translates to CSARDFDRWLRGASKNIQYF.